Described below is a single T cell receptor beta chain sequence and its context. The record originates from a study of blood T cell repertoires in COVID-19. The wider study: Sites in the United States, Italy and Spain provided acute and convalescent COVID-19 samples. PBMCs, B-cell-depleted T cells, or T cells provided the cDNA or gDNA that made up the material.

The CDR3 is 15 amino acids. V was clipped by 5 bases and J by 0 bases; unmatched bases: 6. Germline V gene sequence: CDR1 LNHDA, CDR2 SQIVND (reference sequence). Source study methods: Scientists estimated how many nucleated cells there were by amplifying reference gene primers. Sequencing was performed with immunoSEQ multiplex PCR; in TCRdb, only in-frame clones are kept and a portion is missing. The D gene and trimming were derived from the DNA, and the V and J assignments and clone size from that table. Counted here are around 70,000 clones, about 91% occurring once; the ten biggest clones make up roughly 9.6%.

The receptor comes from an elderly man with acute or convalescent COVID-19. The source material was peripheral blood. The genes are TRBV19 and TRBJ1-2; 7 bases fit TRBD1. The CDR3: CASSPGQAANYGYTF. CDR3 bases: TGTGCCAGTAGTCCTGGACAGGCAGCTAACTATGGCTACACCTTC.